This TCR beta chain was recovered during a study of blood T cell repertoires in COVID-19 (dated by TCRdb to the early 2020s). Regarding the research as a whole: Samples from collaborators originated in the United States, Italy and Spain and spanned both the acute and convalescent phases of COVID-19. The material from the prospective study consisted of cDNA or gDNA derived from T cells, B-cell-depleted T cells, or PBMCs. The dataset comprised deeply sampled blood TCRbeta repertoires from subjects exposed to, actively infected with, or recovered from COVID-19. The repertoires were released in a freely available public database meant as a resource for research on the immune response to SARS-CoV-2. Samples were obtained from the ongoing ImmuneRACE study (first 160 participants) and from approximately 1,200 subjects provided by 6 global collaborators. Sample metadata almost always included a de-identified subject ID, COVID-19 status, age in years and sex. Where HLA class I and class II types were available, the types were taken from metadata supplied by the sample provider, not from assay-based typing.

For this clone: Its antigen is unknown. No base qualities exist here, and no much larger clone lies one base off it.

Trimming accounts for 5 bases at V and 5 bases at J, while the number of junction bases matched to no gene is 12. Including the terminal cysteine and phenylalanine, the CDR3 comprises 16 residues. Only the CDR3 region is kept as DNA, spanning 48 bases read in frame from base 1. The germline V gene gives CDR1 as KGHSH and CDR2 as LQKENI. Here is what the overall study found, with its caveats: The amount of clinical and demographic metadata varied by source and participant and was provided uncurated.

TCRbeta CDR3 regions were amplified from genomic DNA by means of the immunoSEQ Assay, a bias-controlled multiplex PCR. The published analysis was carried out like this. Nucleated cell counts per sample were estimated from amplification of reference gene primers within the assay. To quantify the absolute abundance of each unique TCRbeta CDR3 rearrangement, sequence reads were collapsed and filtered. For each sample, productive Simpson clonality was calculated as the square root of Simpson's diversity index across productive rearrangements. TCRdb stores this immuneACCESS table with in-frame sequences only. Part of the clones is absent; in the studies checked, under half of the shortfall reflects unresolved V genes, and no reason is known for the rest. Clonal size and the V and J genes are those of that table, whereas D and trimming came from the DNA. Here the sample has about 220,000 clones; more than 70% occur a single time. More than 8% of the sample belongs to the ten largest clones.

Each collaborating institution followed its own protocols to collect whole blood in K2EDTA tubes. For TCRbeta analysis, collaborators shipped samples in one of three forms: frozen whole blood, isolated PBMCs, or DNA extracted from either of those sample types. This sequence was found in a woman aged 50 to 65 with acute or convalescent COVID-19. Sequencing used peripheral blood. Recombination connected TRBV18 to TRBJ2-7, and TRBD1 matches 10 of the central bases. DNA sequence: TGTGCCAGCTCAGCGATCCCGGGACAGGGGTTCCACGAGCAGTACTTC. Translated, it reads CASSAIPGQGFHEQYF.